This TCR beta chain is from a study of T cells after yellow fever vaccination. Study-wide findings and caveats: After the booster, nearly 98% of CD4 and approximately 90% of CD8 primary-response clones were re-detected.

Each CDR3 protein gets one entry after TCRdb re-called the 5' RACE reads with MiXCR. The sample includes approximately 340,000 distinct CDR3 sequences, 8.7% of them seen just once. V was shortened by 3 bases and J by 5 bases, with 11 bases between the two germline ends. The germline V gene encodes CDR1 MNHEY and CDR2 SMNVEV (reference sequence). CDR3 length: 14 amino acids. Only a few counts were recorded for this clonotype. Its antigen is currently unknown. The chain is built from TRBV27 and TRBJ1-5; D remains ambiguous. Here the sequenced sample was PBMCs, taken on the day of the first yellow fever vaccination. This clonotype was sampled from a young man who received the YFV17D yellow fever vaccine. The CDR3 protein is CASSFGGGHQPQHF. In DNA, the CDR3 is TGTGCCAGCAGTTTTGGAGGAGGGCATCAGCCCCAGCATTTT.